These 21 T cell receptor beta chains came from one sample sequenced in a study of vaccination effects on CD4 cells after COVID-19. Produced via immunoSEQ multiplex PCR; TCRdb's table is partial and in-frame only. The data show tens of thousands of clones, roughly 75% seen once. What these receptors recognize is not known. Following an approximately 10-day culture, CD4+ T cells were purified. The person acquired a PCR-confirmed SARS-CoV-2 infection between March and December 2020. Subjects were given two BNT162b2 or mRNA-1273 vaccine doses. The sequenced sample was CD4+ T cells from PBMCs cultured without peptide, obtained after COVID-19 vaccination. Receptors originate from a human donor who had a prior SARS-CoV-2 infection.

The chain has TRBV5-1 and TRBJ2-3, with D possibly matching TRBD1 (5 bases). The CDR3 totals 14 residues. Trimming stripped 0 bases from V and 2 bases from J, with 7 bases between. Germline V gene sequence: CDR1 SGHRS, CDR2 YFSETQ. The CDR3 DNA reads as TGCGCCAGCAGCTTGGGACAGCCCACAGATACGCAGTATTTT. Protein product: CASSLGQPTDTQYF. The complete variable domain, with remaining parts taken from reference TRBV5-1 and TRBJ2-3, reads KAGVTQTPRYLIKTRGQQVTLSCSPISGHRSVSWYQQTPGQGLQFLFEYFSETQRNKGNFPGRFSGRQFSNSRSEMNVSTLELGDSALYLCASSLGQPTDTQYFGPGTRLTVL.

The rearrangement links TRBV5-6 to TRBJ2-7; D gene unclear. Germline V gene sequence: CDR1 SGHDT, CDR2 YYEEEE. This CDR3 spans 16 amino acids. V was pared by 0 bases and J by 3 bases, with 16 bases between. The CDR3 sequence is CASSLAWAWSNYEQYF. In DNA, the CDR3 is TGTGCCAGCAGCTTGGCTTGGGCATGGAGCAACTACGAGCAGTACTTC.

The chain combines TRBV18 with TRBJ1-2, with D perhaps TRBD1 (5 bases). The CDR3 totals 17 residues. CDR1 and CDR2 (germline): KGHSH, LQKENI. V was shortened by 1 base and J by 4 bases, with 19 bases between the two germline ends. CDR3 DNA sequence: TGTGCCAGCTCACCACGCCTCCTCGGGGACCCTTTCTATGGCTACACCTTC. Translation gives CASSPRLLGDPFYGYTF.

The J gene is TRBJ2-3, the V gene TRBV15; D gene uncertain. The CDR3 contains 13 residues. Trimming took 4 bases from V and 2 from J, leaving 7 bases between them. CDR1 and CDR2 (germline): LNHNV, YYDKDF (reference sequence). The CDR3 nucleotides are TGTGCCACCAGCATGGGCTTCACAGATACGCAGTATTTT. Translation: CATSMGFTDTQYF.

In this sample, this clone turned up once. The sample has other DNA sequences that encode this CDR3 too. This chain connects TRBV3-1 (or the pseudogene TRBV3-2) to TRBJ2-2; 7 positions match TRBD1. This CDR3 spans 13 amino acids. Germline values: CDR1 LGHDT, CDR2 YNNKEL (reference sequence). The ends lost 4 bases at V and 5 bases at J; junction bases unmatched: 1. The CDR3 here is CASSLQGTGELFF. The CDR3 DNA is TGTGCCAGCAGCCTACAGGGGACCGGGGAGCTGTTTTTT.

This chain links TRBV5-5 with TRBJ1-4; TRBD1 is a possible D gene (6 bases). Germline-derived CDR1 and CDR2 are SGHKS and YYEKEE (reference sequence). The CDR3 has 13 amino acids. The germline V and J ends were trimmed by 3 bases and 4 bases, with 7 bases remaining between them. The CDR3 DNA sequence: TGTGCCAGCAGCTCGGACAGTAATGAAAAACTGTTTTTT. Translating it yields CASSSDSNEKLFF.

This chain links TRBV6-6 with TRBJ2-1, with D possibly matching TRBD1 (6 bases). Trimming cost V 6 bases and J 6 bases, with 15 bases left between them. Germline CDR1 is MNHNY and CDR2 is SVGAGI (reference sequence). The CDR3 consists of 14 residues. The CDR3 spells CASRWGRISNEQFF. CDR3 in DNA: TGTGCCAGCAGATGGGGGCGAATAAGCAATGAGCAGTTCTTC.

The CDR3 DNA sequence: TGTGCCACCAGTGACGCTGGGGGGGGAAGCAATCAGCCCCAGCATTTT. Amino acids: CATSDAGGGSNQPQHF. The chain carries TRBV24-1 and TRBJ1-5; D is possibly TRBD1 (5 bases). Trimming removed 4 bases from V and 1 base from J, with 13 bases in between. CDR3 length: 16 residues. Germline CDR1 reads KGHDR; CDR2 reads SFDVKD.

The sample holds one count of this clone. The V gene is TRBV19, the J gene TRBJ2-1; 7 bases agree with TRBD2. This CDR3 region has 15 residues. The germline CDR1 and CDR2 sequences are LNHDA and SQIVND (reference sequence). V lost 6 bases to trimming and J lost 1 base; unmatched junction nucleotides: 6. In nucleotides, the CDR3 is TGTGCCAGTAGCGTAGCGGGCCAATCCTACAATGAGCAGTTCTTC. Its protein is CASSVAGQSYNEQFF.

The chain combines TRBV30 with TRBJ2-3; TRBD2 matches 8 bases. The CDR3 has 13 amino acids. V lost 5 bases and J lost 1; bases outside the gene matches: 2. Germline V gives CDR1 GTSNPN, CDR2 SVGIG (reference sequence). This CDR3 is CAWVLAGTDTQYF. Written as DNA, the CDR3 is TGTGCCTGGGTACTAGCGGGCACAGATACGCAGTATTTT.

DNA of the CDR3: TGTGCCACCAATTATCAATCGGGGACTAGCGGGTTGAATGAGCAGTTCTTC. This sequence encodes CATNYQSGTSGLNEQFF. The chain links TRBV27 to TRBJ2-1, with TRBD2 identical over 12 bases. Germline assignment: CDR1 MNHEY and CDR2 SMNVEV (reference sequence). J lost 7 bases, V lost 10 bases, and 17 bases had no gene match. The CDR3 totals 17 residues.

This chain links TRBV10-3 with TRBJ2-7; perhaps D is TRBD1 or TRBD2 (6 bases each). V gave up 4 bases and J gave up 2 bases, with 12 bases separating them. Germline V gene sequence: CDR1 ENHRY, CDR2 SYGVKD. The CDR3 extends over 14 amino acids. The CDR3 DNA reads as TGTGCCATCAGTGCCTACAGGGAGGCCTACGAGCAGTACTTC. Translating it yields CAISAYREAYEQYF.

The V call is TRBV30, the J call TRBJ1-5; 7 positions agree with TRBD1. Losses at the gene ends were 2 bases for V and 7 bases for J; bases not matched to a gene: 5. The CDR3 runs to 13 residues. The germline V gene encodes CDR1 GTSNPN and CDR2 SVGIG (reference sequence). The chain's CDR3 is CAWSPQGLQPQHF. DNA of the CDR3: TGTGCCTGGAGTCCACAGGGGTTACAGCCCCAGCATTTT.

CDR3 residues: CASSPGAAEYNEQFF. CDR3 DNA: TGTGCCAGCTCACCGGGGGCGGCGGAATACAATGAGCAGTTCTTC. The rearrangement joins TRBV18 to TRBJ2-1, with D possibly TRBD1 on 6 matching bases. Germline CDR1 is KGHSH and CDR2 is LQKENI. The CDR3 has 15 amino acids. V lost 3 bases and J lost 4, with 13 bases in between.

V usage is TRBV5-4 and J usage is TRBJ2-7; TRBD2 might be the D (5 bases). With 0 bases removed from V and 3 bases from J, the gap between germline ends came to 13 bases. This CDR3 comprises 15 residues. Germline V gene data show CDR1 as SGHNT and CDR2 as YYREEE (reference sequence). The DNA for the CDR3 is TGTGCCAGCAGCTTGGAAGTGGGAGATGGCTACGAGCAGTACTTC. It is translated as CASSLEVGDGYEQYF.

This chain connects TRBV3-1 (or the pseudogene TRBV3-2) to TRBJ1-5; D may be TRBD1 (5 bases). Per germline, CDR1 LGHDT and CDR2 YNNKEL (reference sequence). The ends were cut back, 0 bases at V and 6 bases at J, with 9 bases in the middle. The CDR3 is 14 residues long. The CDR3 nucleotides read TGTGCCAGCAGCCAAGAGGGGGTCGTTCAGCCCCAGCATTTT. Amino acid sequence: CASSQEGVVQPQHF.

The chain employs TRBV6-5 and TRBJ2-1, with D tentatively TRBD2 (7 bases). Germline-derived CDR1 and CDR2 are MNHEY and SVGAGI. This CDR3 is 15 amino acids long. V shed 0 bases and J shed 10 bases, with 16 bases lying between them. The CDR3 here is CASSYSVGGGWEQFF. CDR3 sequence (DNA): TGTGCCAGCAGTTACTCGGTGGGAGGGGGGTGGGAGCAGTTCTTC.

This chain joins TRBV15 and TRBJ1-2; TRBD1 aligns across 8 bases. Germline CDR1 and CDR2: LNHNV and YYDKDF (reference sequence). The CDR3 sequence is 16 residues long. Trimming removed 3 bases from V and 8 bases from J; junction bases left unmatched: 14. The CDR3 DNA reads as TGTGCCACCAGCAGTCCGATAAGGACAGGGCTGGGGGGCTACACCTTC. It codes for CATSSPIRTGLGGYTF.

The chain uses TRBV5-1 and TRBJ2-5, with TRBD2 matching over 9 bases. The CDR3 is made up of 15 amino acids. The ends lost 4 bases at V and 7 bases at J; junction bases unmatched: 11. Germline CDR1 reads SGHRS; CDR2 reads YFSETQ. CDR3 region: CASSPGTSKSPTQYF. As DNA, the CDR3 is TGCGCCAGCAGCCCCGGGACTAGCAAATCCCCGACCCAGTACTTC.

This chain uses TRBV30 with TRBJ1-1; D is uncertain. With 0 bases removed from V and 1 base from J, the gap between germline ends came to 6 bases. The CDR3 consists of 13 residues. Looked up from germline, CDR1 is GTSNPN and CDR2 is SVGIG (reference sequence). CDR3 nucleotides: TGTGCCTGGAGTGTCTACAGGAACACTGAAGCTTTCTTT. The encoded protein is CAWSVYRNTEAFF.

The chain is built from TRBV12-3 or TRBV12-4 and TRBJ2-1; 7 nucleotides agree with TRBD1. The length of the CDR3 is 12 residues. The J segment lost 12 bases and the V segment lost 6 bases, leaving 8 bases of the junction unmatched. CDR3 region: CASSTRRDRQFF. CDR3 in DNA: TGTGCCAGCAGCACCCGCCGGGACAGGCAGTTCTTC.